The T cell receptor beta chain under discussion was sequenced for a study of T cells in localized non-small cell lung cancer. General study points: Tumor showed lower T cell clonality than uninvolved adjacent lung, where it was highest. Appearance in adjacent lung was seen for a median around 55 of the top 100 tumor clones. Analysis by sequencing included only one tumor region, so heterogeneity remains possible. Longer overall survival accompanied higher blood T cell density.

Points on this clone: What it recognizes is unknown.

The CDR3 covers 13 residues. CDR1 ENHRY and CDR2 SYGVKD come from the germline V gene. Trimming removed 0 bases at V and 4 bases at J, with 3 bases between. Generated by immunoSEQ multiplex PCR, the TCRdb table keeps only in-frame clones and is missing some. The profile shows fewer than 35,000 clones, around 84% of them singletons. This clonotype was obtained from a male donor older than 55 with stage II squamous cell lung carcinoma. This rearrangement joins TRBV10-3 to TRBJ2-2; D ambiguous. The sequenced sample was peripheral blood, obtained before any cancer treatment. The CDR3 sequence: CAISESITGELFF. The CDR3 nucleotides are TGTGCCATCAGTGAGTCGATCACCGGGGAGCTGTTTTTT.